This T cell receptor beta chain was retrieved from a study of read filtering for tumor transcriptome and immune sequencing. About the research overall: Among patients, some 17 were male and around 13 female, aged about 40 to 90 (mean around 66). Study results and limitations: About four fifths of IR-seq clonotypes had a single read, yet these held approximately 4% of reads. Dropping single-read clonotypes raised IR-seq and RNA-seq shared-clonotype correlation.

Every patient had bone marrow sampled while the disease was active. From about 400 ng of RNA, a library with molecular barcoded alpha/delta and beta/gamma adaptors was made. TCRdb recomputed calls from the reads with MiXCR, one row per CDR3 protein. In the table there are 100,000 to 150,000 distinct CDR3 sequences, around 13% of which are singletons. The CDR3 extends over 14 amino acids. V was trimmed by 3 bases and J by 1 base, leaving 10 bases between them. Per the germline V gene, CDR1 is SGHTA and CDR2 is FQGNSA. This clonotype was counted ten times or more. Its specificity is unknown. The sequenced sample consisted of a population of CD138-negative cells sorted from bone marrow. This sequence originates from a donor at least 40 years old with multiple myeloma. The V gene is TRBV7-2, the J gene TRBJ2-7, with D unresolved. This CDR3 is CASSLSDPSYEQYF. CDR3 bases: TGTGCCAGCAGCTTGTCTGACCCTTCCTACGAGCAGTACTTC.